The present entry profiles one T cell receptor (beta chain) with its context. The same CDR3 is also encoded by other DNA sequences in this sample. The data originate from a study of shared clonotypes between healthy human individuals. This CDR3 comprises 14 residues. V shed 6 bases and J 7 bases; nucleotides not matched to a gene: 6. The V gene's germline CDR1 is ENHRY and CDR2 SYGVKD. Libraries were prepared by immunoSEQ multiplex PCR; TCRdb keeps only in-frame clonotypes and omits some of them. The sample has some 2.1 million clones, roughly 94% seen once. Sequenced: naive CD4+ T cells sorted from blood. Subset noted: CD45RA+ positively selected. This receptor was taken from a young man in good health. The chain joins TRBV10-3 to TRBJ1-6, with 7 bases aligning to TRBD1. CDR3 sequence (DNA): TGTGCCATCAGGACCGGGACAGAGAATTCACCCCTCCACTTT. Encoded protein: CAIRTGTENSPLHF.